This T cell receptor (beta chain) was sequenced during a study of T cell responses to AZD1222 COVID-19 vaccine (dated by TCRdb to the early 2020s). General notes on the study: AZD1222 recipients with second doses at about 4 weeks or about 12 weeks were pooled, because spike-specific TCR depth and breadth did not differ between schedules. Trial participants were enrolled into age subgroups of 18-55, 56-69 and 70-plus years, which contained around 150, 28 and 57 TCR-sequenced participants, respectively. A total of around 240 trial participants underwent TCR sequencing, of whom 200 to 220 received two doses of AZD1222 and 26 received two doses of the MenACWY control vaccine. The investigation overall reported the following: Participants were mostly white British, with more females than males. The authors suggested clonal diversity may have been underestimated. After two AZD1222 doses, both the breadth and the depth of spike-specific TCRs were significantly higher than at day 0 and than in MenACWY recipients. Because no samples from the day 14 peak response were available, repertoires could be characterized only after the peak T cell response. The vaccine-associated CD4 TCRs covered the entire spike protein, and the dominant responses fell in regions 160-218 and 743-854. Only a handful of AZD1222 recipients were SARS-CoV-2 seropositive at baseline, limiting conclusions about previously exposed vaccinees. In the small 56-69-year group, the increase in depth fell short of significance, most likely because of low power. Reportedly, close to half of the unique spike-specific TCRs recognized epitopes lying outside the regions that are mutated in the B.1.351 and B.1.1.7 variants.

This sample's time point label indicates: baseline before first vaccination. Samples from vaccinated people were obtained from the UK trials COV001 and COV002, which included a single-blind randomized controlled phase 2/3 trial of AZD1222 (ChAdOx1 nCoV-19) in healthy adults. For TCRbeta chain sequencing, PBMC samples were collected from trial participants at day 0 and at day 28 after the second dose. The CDR3 regions of human TCRbeta chains were subjected to immunosequencing. The published analysis was carried out like this. Repertoire TCRs were checked for matches against a reference library of SARS-CoV-2-specific TCRs that had been generated using the MIRA antigen-specificity platform. Breadth was defined as the fraction of unique TCRs that were SARS-CoV-2-associated, and depth was defined as the fraction of total T cells that were SARS-CoV-2-associated. Using the MIRA data, each spike-specific TCR was mapped to the spike region that the TCR reacts to and placed in a CD4 or CD8 class. Log10-transformed breadth and depth values were compared by one-way ANOVA with Sidak's multiple comparisons tests. TCRdb's version of the immuneACCESS table is confined to in-frame rearrangements and falls short of the full clone set. An unresolved V gene accounts for under half of the shortfall where checked; the remainder is of unknown origin. V, J and clone size are those of that table, while D and trimming were read from the DNA. This sample lists 100,000 to 120,000 clones; more than 70% were detected once. The ten largest clones add up to about 3.5% of the sample.

Worth noting for this clone: What this receptor recognizes is not known. One end of the junction does not line up with germline, which may come from a read error. Within the sample, other DNA sequences also encode this same CDR3.

From its cysteine to its phenylalanine, the CDR3 spans 15 amino acids. Solely the CDR3 DNA is kept, with 45 bases framed from the first base. CDR1 is given as LGHDT and CDR2 as YNNKEL, both from the germline V gene (reference sequence). The sample consisted of peripheral blood, taken on day 0 of AZD1222 vaccination. The V and J segments used are TRBV3-1 (or the pseudogene TRBV3-2) and TRBJ1-1, with the D segment identity uncertain. The TCR originated in an adult in good health. The DNA is as follows: TGCGCCAGCAGCCAAGTCTGGCTTCAAGACAAGACCGCTTTCTTT. This yields the protein CASSQVWLQDKTAFF.